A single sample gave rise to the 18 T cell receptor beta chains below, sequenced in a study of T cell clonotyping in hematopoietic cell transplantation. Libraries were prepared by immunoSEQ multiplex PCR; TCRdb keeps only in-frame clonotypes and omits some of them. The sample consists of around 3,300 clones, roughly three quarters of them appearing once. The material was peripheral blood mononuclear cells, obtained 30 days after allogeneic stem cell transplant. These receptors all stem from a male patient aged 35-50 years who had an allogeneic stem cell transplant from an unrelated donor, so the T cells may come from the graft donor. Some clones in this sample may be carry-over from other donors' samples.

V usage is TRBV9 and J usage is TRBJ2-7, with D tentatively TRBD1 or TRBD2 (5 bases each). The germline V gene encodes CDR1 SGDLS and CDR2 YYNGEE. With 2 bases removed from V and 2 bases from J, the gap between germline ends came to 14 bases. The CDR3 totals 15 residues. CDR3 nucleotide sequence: TGTGCCAGCAGCGTCCGGGGCGGAGCTCCCTACGAGCAGTACTTC. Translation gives CASSVRGGAPYEQYF. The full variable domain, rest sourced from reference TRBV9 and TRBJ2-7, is DSGVTQTPKHLITATGQRVTLRCSPRSGDLSVYWYQQSLDQGLQFLIQYYNGEERAKGNILERFSAQQFPDLHSELNLSSLELGDSALYFCASSVRGGAPYEQYFGPGTRLTVT.

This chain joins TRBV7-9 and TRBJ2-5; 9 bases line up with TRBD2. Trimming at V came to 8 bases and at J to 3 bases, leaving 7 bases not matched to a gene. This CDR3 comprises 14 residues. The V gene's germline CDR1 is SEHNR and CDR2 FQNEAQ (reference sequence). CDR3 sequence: CASLVGGGEETQYF. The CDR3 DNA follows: TGTGCCAGCCTGGTTGGCGGGGGGGAAGAGACCCAGTACTTC.

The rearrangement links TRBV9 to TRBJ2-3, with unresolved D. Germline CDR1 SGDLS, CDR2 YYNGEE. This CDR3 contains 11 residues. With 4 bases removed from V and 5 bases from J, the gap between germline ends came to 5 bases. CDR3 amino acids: CASSMKDTQYF. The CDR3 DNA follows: TGTGCCAGCAGCATGAAAGATACGCAGTATTTT.

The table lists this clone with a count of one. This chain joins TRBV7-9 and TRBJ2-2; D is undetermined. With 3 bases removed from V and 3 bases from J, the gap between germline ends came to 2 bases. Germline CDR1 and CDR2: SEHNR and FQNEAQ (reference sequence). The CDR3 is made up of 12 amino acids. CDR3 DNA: TGTGCCAGCAGCTTGGACACCGGGGAGCTGTTTTTT. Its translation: CASSLDTGELFF.

The CDR3 loop reads CAIRDEYEQYF. The CDR3 nucleotides are TGTGCCATCAGGGACGAATACGAGCAGTACTTC. This rearrangement joins TRBV10-3 to TRBJ2-7; no clear D gene. The germline V gene has CDR1 ENHRY and CDR2 SYGVKD. Between the trimmed V and J ends, which lost 6 bases and 4 bases, there was a span of 7 bases. The CDR3 length is 11 residues.

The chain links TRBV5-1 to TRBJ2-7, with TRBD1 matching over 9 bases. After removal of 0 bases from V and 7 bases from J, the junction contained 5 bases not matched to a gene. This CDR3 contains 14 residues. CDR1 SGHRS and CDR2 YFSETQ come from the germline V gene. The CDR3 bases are TGCGCCAGCAGCTTGGACAGGGGGCTCGGAGAGCAGTACTTC. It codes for CASSLDRGLGEQYF.

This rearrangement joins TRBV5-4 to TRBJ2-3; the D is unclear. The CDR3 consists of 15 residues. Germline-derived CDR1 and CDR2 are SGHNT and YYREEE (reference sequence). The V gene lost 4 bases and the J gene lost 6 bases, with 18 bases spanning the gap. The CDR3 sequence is CASSVDPFAWDTQYF. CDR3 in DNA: TGTGCCAGCAGCGTTGACCCCTTTGCGTGGGATACGCAGTATTTT.

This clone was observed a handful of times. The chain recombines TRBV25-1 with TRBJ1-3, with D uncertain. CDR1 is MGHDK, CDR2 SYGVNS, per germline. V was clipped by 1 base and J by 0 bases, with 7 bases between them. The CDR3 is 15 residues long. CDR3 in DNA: TGTGCCAGCAGTGAATTCCGGTCCTCTGGAAACACCATATATTTT. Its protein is CASSEFRSSGNTIYF.

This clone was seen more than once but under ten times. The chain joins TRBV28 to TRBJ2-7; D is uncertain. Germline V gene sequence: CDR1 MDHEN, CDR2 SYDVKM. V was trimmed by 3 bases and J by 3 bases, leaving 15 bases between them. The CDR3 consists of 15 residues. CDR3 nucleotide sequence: TGTGCCAGCAGTTTCAGAACCCGAAGACACTACGAGCAGTACTTC. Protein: CASSFRTRRHYEQYF.

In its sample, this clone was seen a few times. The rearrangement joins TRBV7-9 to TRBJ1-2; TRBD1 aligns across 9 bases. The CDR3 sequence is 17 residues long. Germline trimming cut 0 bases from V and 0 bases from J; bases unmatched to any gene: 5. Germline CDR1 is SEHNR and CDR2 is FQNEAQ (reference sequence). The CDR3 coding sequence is TGTGCCAGCAGCTTAGCGCGGGGGACAGGGACTAACTATGGCTACACCTTC. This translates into CASSLARGTGTNYGYTF.

CDR3 DNA sequence: TGTGCCAGTAGTCGAAGCAGAGGAAACTATGGCTACACCTTC. Protein sequence: CASSRSRGNYGYTF. The rearrangement uses TRBV19 and TRBJ1-2; no definite D call. Germline CDR1 reads LNHDA; CDR2 reads SQIVND (reference sequence). With 5 bases removed from V and 2 bases from J, the gap between germline ends came to 12 bases. The CDR3 is 14 residues long.

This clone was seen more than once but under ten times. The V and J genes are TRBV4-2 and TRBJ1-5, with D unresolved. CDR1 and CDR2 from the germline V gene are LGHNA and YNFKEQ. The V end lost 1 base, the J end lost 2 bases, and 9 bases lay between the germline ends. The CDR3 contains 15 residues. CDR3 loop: CASSQAGVGNQPQHF. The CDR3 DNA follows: TGTGCCAGCAGCCAAGCCGGGGTCGGCAATCAGCCCCAGCATTTT.

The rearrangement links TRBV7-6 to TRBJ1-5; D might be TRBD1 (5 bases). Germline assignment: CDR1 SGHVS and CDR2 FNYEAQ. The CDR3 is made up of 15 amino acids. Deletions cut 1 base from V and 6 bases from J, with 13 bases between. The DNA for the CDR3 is TGTGCCAGCAGCTTAGGGATGGGGGGTCCTCAGCCCCAGCATTTT. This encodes CASSLGMGGPQPQHF.

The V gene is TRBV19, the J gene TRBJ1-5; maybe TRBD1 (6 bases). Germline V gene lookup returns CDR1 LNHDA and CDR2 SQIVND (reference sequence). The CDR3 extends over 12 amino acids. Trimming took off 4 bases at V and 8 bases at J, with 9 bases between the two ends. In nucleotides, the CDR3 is TGTGCCAGTAGTAACAGGGCAGAGCCCCAGCATTTT. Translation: CASSNRAEPQHF.

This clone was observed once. The CDR3 loop is CASSLHGQPQHF. In DNA form, the CDR3 reads TGTGCCAGCAGTCTACACGGCCAGCCCCAGCATTTT. The chain is built from TRBV5-4 and TRBJ1-5; no definite D call. The CDR3 is 12 residues long. Deletions cut 5 bases from V and 7 bases from J, with 10 bases between. Per germline, CDR1 SGHNT and CDR2 YYREEE (reference sequence).

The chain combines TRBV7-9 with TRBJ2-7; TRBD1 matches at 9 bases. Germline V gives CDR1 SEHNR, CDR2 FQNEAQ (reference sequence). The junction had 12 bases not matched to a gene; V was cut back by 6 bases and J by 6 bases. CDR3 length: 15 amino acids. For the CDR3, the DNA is TGTGCCAGCAGAGAAGCGGGCGGGACAGGGACCGAGCAGTACTTC. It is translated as CASREAGGTGTEQYF.

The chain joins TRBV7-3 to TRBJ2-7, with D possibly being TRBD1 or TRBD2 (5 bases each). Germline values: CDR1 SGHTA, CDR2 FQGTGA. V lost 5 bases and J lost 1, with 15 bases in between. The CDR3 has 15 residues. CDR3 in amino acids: CASSPWGSGSYEQYF. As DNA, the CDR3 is TGTGCCAGCAGCCCTTGGGGGTCCGGATCCTACGAGCAGTACTTC.

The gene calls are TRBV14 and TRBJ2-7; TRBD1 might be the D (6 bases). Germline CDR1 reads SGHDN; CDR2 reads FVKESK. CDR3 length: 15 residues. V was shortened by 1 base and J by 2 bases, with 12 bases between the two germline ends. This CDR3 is CASSQGQGSTYEQYF. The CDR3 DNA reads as TGTGCCAGCAGCCAAGGGCAGGGGTCAACCTACGAGCAGTACTTC.